The 20 T cell receptor beta chains reported below all come from one sample, sequenced in a study of sequential checkpoint blockade in melanoma. Treatment indicated: randomized to nivolumab then ipilimumab (arm A) or the reverse (arm B). Only in-frame clones appear in the TCRdb table, and some are missing; sequencing was by immunoSEQ multiplex PCR. The data show 7,500 to 10,000 clones, with roughly 75% seen just once and less than 20% held by the top ten. Material: CD8+ T cells sorted from blood (inferred from file names), obtained from a patient given nivolumab and ipilimumab in sequence. Receptor source: a human donor with melanoma.

The chain links TRBV19 to TRBJ1-1; maybe TRBD1 (5 bases). Trimming pared 0 bases from V and 3 bases from J, leaving 14 bases between. The germline V gene has CDR1 LNHDA and CDR2 SQIVND (reference sequence). This CDR3 is built from 16 residues. CDR3 bases: TGTGCCAGTAGTATAGAGTGGGGGGACGAATACACTGAAGCTTTCTTT. It codes for CASSIEWGDEYTEAFF.

This clone was observed once. This chain connects TRBV7-2 to TRBJ1-5; D is perhaps TRBD1 (6 bases). Germline V gives CDR1 SGHTA, CDR2 FQGNSA. CDR3 length: 14 residues. Trimming cost V 5 bases and J 6 bases, with 14 bases left between them. The CDR3 bases are TGTGCCAGCAGCCTTGGACAGCACCGTCAGCCCCAGCATTTT. Translated, it gives CASSLGQHRQPQHF.

This chain uses TRBV27 with TRBJ2-7; D might be TRBD2 (7 bases). Between the trimmed V and J ends, which lost 6 bases and 2 bases, there was a span of 11 bases. This CDR3 is 13 amino acids long. CDR1 is MNHEY, CDR2 SMNVEV, per germline (reference sequence). CDR3 in amino acids: CASSGGPPYEQYF. CDR3 coding DNA: TGTGCCAGCAGCGGGGGGCCCCCCTACGAGCAGTACTTC.

This clone was seen only once. V and J are TRBV4-1 and TRBJ2-1; the D is unclear. There are 16 residues in the CDR3. The V end lost 0 bases, the J end lost 0 bases, and 9 bases lay between the germline ends. Germline V gene data show CDR1 as MGHRA and CDR2 as YSYEKL. The chain's CDR3 is CASSQDTASSYNEQFF. In nucleotides, the CDR3 is TGCGCCAGCAGCCAAGATACGGCTAGCTCCTACAATGAGCAGTTCTTC.

The gene calls are TRBV10-2 and TRBJ2-1, with D unclear. The germline gives CDR1 WSHSY, CDR2 SAAADI. This CDR3 is built from 12 residues. Trimming shortened V by 4 bases and J by 7 bases, and 8 bases separated the two germline ends. The CDR3 sequence: CASSVTPNEQFF. Here the CDR3 DNA reads TGCGCCAGCAGTGTGACTCCGAATGAGCAGTTCTTC.

The chain is built from TRBV6-1 and TRBJ2-1; 9 bases are a match to TRBD2. The CDR3 runs 15 residues. Germline V lookup: CDR1 MNHNS, CDR2 SASEGT. With 1 base clipped from V and 3 bases from J, the junction kept 1 base outside the gene matches. CDR3 sequence reads: CASSEGTSDYNEQFF. CDR3 DNA: TGTGCCAGCAGTGAAGGGACTAGCGACTACAATGAGCAGTTCTTC.

This clone was counted a single time. The V gene is TRBV5-1, the J gene TRBJ2-2; the D gene is possibly TRBD2 (6 bases). V dropped 1 base and J dropped 1 base, with 17 bases sitting between them. CDR1 and CDR2 (germline): SGHRS, YFSETQ. This CDR3 comprises 18 residues. The CDR3, as DNA: TGCGCCAGCAGCTTGAGAGGGGACGGGGGAAGGAACACCGGGGAGCTGTTTTTT. Residues: CASSLRGDGGRNTGELFF.

This rearrangement joins TRBV5-1 to TRBJ2-7; 8 nucleotides align to TRBD2. The V and J ends lost 4 bases and 3 bases, in that order; junction bases with no gene match: 9. The germline gives CDR1 SGHRS, CDR2 YFSETQ. This CDR3 is 15 amino acids long. The CDR3 sequence is CASSVGSGVLYEQYF. The DNA for the CDR3 is TGCGCCAGCAGCGTCGGTAGCGGGGTCCTCTACGAGCAGTACTTC. Full variable domain (rest looked up from reference TRBV5-1 and TRBJ2-7): KAGVTQTPRYLIKTRGQQVTLSCSPISGHRSVSWYQQTPGQGLQFLFEYFSETQRNKGNFPGRFSGRQFSNSRSEMNVSTLELGDSALYLCASSVGSGVLYEQYFGPGTRLTVT.

The chain couples TRBV27 to TRBJ1-4; TRBD1 agrees at 8 bases. Germline CDR1 and CDR2: MNHEY and SMNVEV (reference sequence). CDR3 length: 18 amino acids. The V and J ends lost 6 bases and 8 bases, in that order; junction bases with no gene match: 20. The CDR3 reads CASRENSDRVPSREKLFF. CDR3 coding DNA: TGTGCCAGCAGGGAAAATTCGGACAGGGTCCCTTCTAGGGAAAAACTGTTTTTT.

The chain employs TRBV10-3 and TRBJ2-7; perhaps TRBD1 as D (5 bases). From germline, CDR1 is ENHRY and CDR2 SYGVKD. The CDR3 loop spans 15 amino acids. Trimming pared 6 bases from V and 0 bases from J, leaving 15 bases between. For the CDR3, the DNA is TGTGCCATCAGCGAACCCCAGGGAAGCTCCTACGAGCAGTACTTC. It encodes CAISEPQGSSYEQYF.

The chain joins TRBV9 to TRBJ2-5, with 8 bases matching TRBD1. V was clipped by 0 bases and J by 5 bases; unmatched bases: 6. The CDR3 runs to 15 residues. CDR1 and CDR2 from the germline V gene are SGDLS and YYNGEE. The chain's CDR3 is CASSVEGTGGETQYF. The DNA of the CDR3 is TGTGCCAGCAGCGTAGAAGGGACAGGTGGGGAGACCCAGTACTTC.

The chain links TRBV4-1 to TRBJ1-4; the D is unclear. The CDR3 consists of 15 residues. V was clipped by 1 base and J by 0 bases, with 6 bases between them. From germline, CDR1 is MGHRA and CDR2 YSYEKL. The CDR3 region has the DNA TGCGCCAGCAGCCAAGTGGCAGCAACTAATGAAAAACTGTTTTTT. It translates to CASSQVAATNEKLFF.

The chain recombines TRBV9 with TRBJ2-5; D perhaps matches TRBD1 (5 bases). TRBJ2-7 matches the DNA end more closely, so the J call is doubtful. Germline CDR1 and CDR2: SGDLS and YYNGEE. There are 14 residues in the CDR3. CDR3 in amino acids: CASSVGRGNYEQYF. The DNA for the CDR3 is TGTGCCAGCAGCGTAGGAAGGGGAAACTACGAGCAGTACTTC.

The chain couples TRBV28 to TRBJ1-6, with 7 nucleotides matching TRBD1. Germline values: CDR1 MDHEN, CDR2 SYDVKM. Trimming took 3 bases from V and 9 from J; bases not matched to a gene: 5. This CDR3 region has 14 residues. This CDR3 is CASSFPRDSSPLHF. The CDR3 bases are TGTGCCAGCAGTTTCCCCCGGGACAGTTCACCCCTCCACTTT.

V is TRBV2 and J is TRBJ1-4; 10 bases match TRBD1. Per the germline V gene, CDR1 is SNHLY and CDR2 is FYNNEI. The V segment lost 4 bases and the J segment 0 bases; nucleotides outside the gene matches: 5. This CDR3 region has 17 residues. DNA for the CDR3: TGTGCCAGCAGTGCCCGGGACAGGGGATCAACTAATGAAAAACTGTTTTTT. Translation gives CASSARDRGSTNEKLFF.

The chain couples TRBV27 to TRBJ2-7; 7 bases match TRBD1. Germline V gene data show CDR1 as MNHEY and CDR2 as SMNVEV (reference sequence). J lost 7 bases, V lost 6 bases, and 12 bases had no gene match. There are 14 residues in the CDR3. The CDR3 loop is CASSPRTGMNEQYF. CDR3 sequence (DNA): TGTGCCAGCAGCCCCCGGACAGGAATGAATGAGCAGTACTTC.

The chain employs TRBV4-1 and TRBJ2-7; 10 nucleotides match TRBD1. This CDR3 contains 15 residues. The trim removed 3 bases at V and 4 bases at J, leaving 6 bases unmatched. Germline V gives CDR1 MGHRA, CDR2 YSYEKL. The CDR3 bases are TGCGCCAGCAGCCAGGGACAGGGGAGTTTTTACGAGCAGTACTTC. It yields the protein CASSQGQGSFYEQYF.

The chain employs TRBV7-9 and TRBJ2-7, with 9 bases that match TRBD1. After removal of 3 bases from V and 3 bases from J, the junction contained 9 bases not matched to a gene. CDR1 is SEHNR and CDR2 is FQNEAQ in the germline V gene (reference sequence). The CDR3 covers 16 residues. The CDR3 protein is CASSFTGTGPNYEQYF. CDR3 nucleotide sequence: TGTGCCAGCAGCTTCACCGGGACAGGGCCCAACTACGAGCAGTACTTC. Full variable domain (missing parts from reference TRBV7-9 and TRBJ2-7): DTGVSQNPRHKITKRGQNVTFRCDPISEHNRLYWYRQTLGQGPEFLTYFQNEAQLEKSRLLSDRFSAERPKGSFSTLEIQRTEQGDSAMYLCASSFTGTGPNYEQYFGPGTRLTVT.

This clone was observed a handful of times. The chain has TRBV29-1 and TRBJ2-2; 8 bases align to TRBD1. CDR3 length: 16 residues. Germline CDR1 reads SQVTM; CDR2 reads ANQGSEA. V shed 3 bases and J 1 base; nucleotides not matched to a gene: 7. DNA of the CDR3: TGCAGCGTTGATTTGGGACAGGCCGAGAACACCGGGGAGCTGTTTTTT. This codes for CSVDLGQAENTGELFF.

This chain joins TRBV7-9 and TRBJ1-1; possibly TRBD1 for D (6 bases). Per germline, CDR1 SEHNR and CDR2 FQNEAQ (reference sequence). The CDR3 contains 16 residues. Trimming shortened V by 5 bases and J by 0 bases, and 16 bases separated the two germline ends. The CDR3 loop reads CASSERTVPMNTEAFF. In DNA form, the CDR3 reads TGTGCCAGCAGCGAACGGACAGTTCCTATGAACACTGAAGCTTTCTTT.